This TCR beta chain was retrieved from a study of blood T cells in healthy people across ages. Broader study findings: Fewer expanded clones and more diversity marked long-lived versus aged donors.

The V gene lost 6 bases and the J gene lost 9 bases, with 19 bases spanning the gap. The CDR3 extends over 14 amino acids. Looked up from germline, CDR1 is SGHTA and CDR2 is FQGNSA. In regard to this clonotype: Its antigen is unknown.

Through a sample-barcoded 5' primer and a J-beta primer mix, a second PCR was run for about 6 to 11 cycles. TCRdb re-analysed the 5' RACE reads in MiXCR, keeping a single row per CDR3 protein. The sample consists of under 850,000 distinct CDR3 sequences, about 37% of them appearing once. The chain uses TRBV7-2 and TRBJ2-3; a possible D gene is TRBD1 (8 bases). Source material: blood. This TCR derives from a man younger than 30 in good health. The CDR3 reads CASRQGGEIGTQYF. The CDR3 coding sequence is TGTGCCAGCAGACAGGGGGGGGAGATAGGGACGCAGTATTTT.